This T cell receptor beta chain appears in the sequencing data of a study of blood T cell repertoires in COVID-19. Per the study methods: Amplified reference gene primers provided the basis for estimating nucleated cell counts. Data came from immunoSEQ multiplex PCR; TCRdb stores just in-frame clones and leaves some out. Clone size and the V and J calls come from that table; the DNA yielded D and trimming. This sample has about 260,000 clones, with roughly 82% found just once. Those enrolled, adults aged roughly 18 to 90 years, came from about two dozen US areas. Allocation to cohorts depended on clinical history reported by the participants. Symptom resolution, clearance, or two negative PCRs marked the recovered donors of Cohort 3. The specimen sequenced was PBMCs or T cells enriched from blood (not recorded which). The sequence derives from a woman in her fifties or sixties who had recovered from COVID-19.

The CDR3 loop is CASSPSTGVRGGYTF. CDR3 bases: TGTGCCAGCAGCCCCTCGACAGGGGTCAGGGGTGGCTACACCTTC. The V gene is TRBV28, the J gene TRBJ1-2; 8 bases match TRBD1. This CDR3 comprises 15 residues. The V segment lost 6 bases and the J segment 7 bases; nucleotides outside the gene matches: 13. The germline gives CDR1 MDHEN, CDR2 SYDVKM.